This T cell receptor (beta chain) was identified during a study of radiotherapy plus CTLA-4 blockade in lung cancer (dated by TCRdb to 2016 to 2019). The study in broad terms: Objective responses occurred in about 19% of enrolled patients, and 30% to 35% achieved disease control.

Including the terminal cysteine and phenylalanine, the CDR3 comprises 14 residues. Only the CDR3 part of the read is kept: 42 bases, read in frame from the first base. Taken from the germline V gene, the CDR1 and CDR2 loops are SGHRS and YFSETQ. V gives up 5 bases and J gives up 0 bases, and the segment between their germline ends measures 11 bases. The library was built by means of the immunoSEQ multiplex PCR assay. The table comes from immuneACCESS by way of TCRdb, which keeps in-frame sequences with V and J called. Part of the clones is missing from these tables; in studies checked, under half for an unresolved V gene and the rest for unknown reasons. In all, the sample holds around 30,000 clones, and 60% to 80% of those were seen once. Around 5.1% of the sample belongs to the ten largest clones. Focal radiation therapy combined with CTLA-4 blockade (ipilimumab) was tested in patients with chemo-refractory metastatic non-small-cell lung cancer.

Comments on this clone: The specificity of this receptor is unknown. Nothing much larger sits one base from this clone, and base qualities are not available.

Study-wide conclusions, independent of this receptor: Early dynamic changes in blood T cell clones, together with increased serum interferon-beta after radiation, were reported as the strongest predictors of response. After treatment with radiotherapy and ipilimumab, TCR clones that came from tumors expanded in the peripheral blood.

Sequencing used peripheral blood, obtained from a patient treated with radiotherapy plus ipilimumab. The sequence came from a human donor with non-small cell lung cancer whose response to radiotherapy plus ipilimumab could not be evaluated. The rearranged chain carries TRBV5-1 and TRBJ1-2; TRBD1 is perhaps the D gene, given 5 matching bases. The CDR3 here reads CASRQGTTNYGYTF. The nucleotide sequence is TGCGCCAGCAGGCAGGGAACAACTAACTATGGCTACACCTTC.